This entry concerns a single T cell receptor beta chain. TCRdb's copy holds only in-frame clones and misses some; the assay was immunoSEQ multiplex PCR. The table includes some 340,000 clones, around 84% detected once. The data are from a study of Ad26.COV2.S vaccination and SARS-CoV-2 variants. Germline assignment: CDR1 SGHAT and CDR2 FQNNGV. The CDR3 length is 13 residues. V was cut by 4 bases and J by 8 bases, with 14 bases left in between. Treatment here: approximately 18 received Ad26.COV2.S at low or high dose, single or two shots; 5 received placebo; per-sample allocation not given. Samples were taken on day 63 after the first vaccine or placebo injection.

This receptor was taken from a person between 18 and 65 years old who received the Ad26.COV2.S COVID-19 vaccine or a placebo. Specimen: peripheral blood, collected in a trial of Ad26.COV2.S vaccine versus placebo. V usage is TRBV11-2 and J usage is TRBJ1-2, with D uncertain. The CDR3 protein is CASSSSGSGGYTF. DNA of the CDR3: TGTGCCAGCAGCTCATCCGGTTCGGGAGGCTACACCTTC.